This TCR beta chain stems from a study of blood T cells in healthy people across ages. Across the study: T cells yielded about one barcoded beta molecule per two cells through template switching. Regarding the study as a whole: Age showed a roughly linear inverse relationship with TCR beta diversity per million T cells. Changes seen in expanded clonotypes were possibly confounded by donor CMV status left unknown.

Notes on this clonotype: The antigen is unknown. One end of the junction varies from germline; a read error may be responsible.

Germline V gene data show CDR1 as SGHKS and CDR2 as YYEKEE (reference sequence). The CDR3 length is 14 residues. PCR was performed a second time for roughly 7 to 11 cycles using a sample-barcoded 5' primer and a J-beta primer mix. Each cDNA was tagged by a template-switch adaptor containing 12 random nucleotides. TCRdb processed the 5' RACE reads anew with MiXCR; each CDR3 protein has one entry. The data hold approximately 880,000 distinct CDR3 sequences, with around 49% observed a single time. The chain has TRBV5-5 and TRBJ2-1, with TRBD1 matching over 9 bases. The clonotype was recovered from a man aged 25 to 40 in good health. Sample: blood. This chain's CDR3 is CTSSFTGGGNEQFF. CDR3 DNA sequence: TGTACCAGCAGCTTCACAGGGGGCGGGAATGAGCAGTTCTTC.